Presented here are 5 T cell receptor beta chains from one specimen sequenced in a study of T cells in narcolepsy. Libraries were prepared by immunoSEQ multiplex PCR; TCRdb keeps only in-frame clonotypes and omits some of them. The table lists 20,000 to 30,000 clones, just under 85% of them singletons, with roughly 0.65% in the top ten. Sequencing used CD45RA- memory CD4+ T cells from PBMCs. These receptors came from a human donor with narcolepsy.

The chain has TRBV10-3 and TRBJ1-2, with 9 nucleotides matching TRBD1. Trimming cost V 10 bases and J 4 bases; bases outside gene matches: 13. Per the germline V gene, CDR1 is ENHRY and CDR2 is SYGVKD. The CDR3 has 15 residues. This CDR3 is CATKGDRDSIYGYTF. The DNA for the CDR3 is TGTGCCACTAAAGGGGACAGGGACTCCATCTATGGCTACACCTTC.

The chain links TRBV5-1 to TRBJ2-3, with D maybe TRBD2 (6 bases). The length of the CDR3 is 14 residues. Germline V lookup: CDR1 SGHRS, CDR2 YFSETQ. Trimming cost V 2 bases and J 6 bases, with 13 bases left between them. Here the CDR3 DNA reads TGCGCCAGCAGCTTTGCGGGAAGGTCCGATACGCAGTATTTT. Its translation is CASSFAGRSDTQYF.

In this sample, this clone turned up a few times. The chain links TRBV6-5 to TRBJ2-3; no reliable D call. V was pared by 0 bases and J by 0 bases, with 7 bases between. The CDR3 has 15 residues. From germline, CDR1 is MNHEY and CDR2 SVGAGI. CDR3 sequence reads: CASSYSVLSTDTQYF. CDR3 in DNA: TGTGCCAGCAGTTACTCGGTCCTTAGCACAGATACGCAGTATTTT.

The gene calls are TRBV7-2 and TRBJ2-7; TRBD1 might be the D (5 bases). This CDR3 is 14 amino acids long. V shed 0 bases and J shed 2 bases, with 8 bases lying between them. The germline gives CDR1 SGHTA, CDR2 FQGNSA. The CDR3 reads CASSLASRAYEQYF. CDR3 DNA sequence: TGTGCCAGCAGCTTAGCGAGCAGGGCCTACGAGCAGTACTTC. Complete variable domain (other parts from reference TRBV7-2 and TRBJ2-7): GAGVSQSPSNKVTEKGKDVELRCDPISGHTALYWYRQSLGQGLEFLIYFQGNSAPDKSGLPSDRFSAERTGGSVSTLTIQRTQQEDSAVYLCASSLASRAYEQYFGPGTRLTVT.

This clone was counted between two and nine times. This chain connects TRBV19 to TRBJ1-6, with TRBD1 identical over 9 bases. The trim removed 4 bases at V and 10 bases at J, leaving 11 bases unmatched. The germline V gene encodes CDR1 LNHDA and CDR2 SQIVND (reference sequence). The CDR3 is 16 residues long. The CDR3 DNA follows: TGTGCCAGTAGTAGATTAACAGGGGGCGCTGAATCACCCCTCCACTTT. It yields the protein CASSRLTGGAESPLHF.